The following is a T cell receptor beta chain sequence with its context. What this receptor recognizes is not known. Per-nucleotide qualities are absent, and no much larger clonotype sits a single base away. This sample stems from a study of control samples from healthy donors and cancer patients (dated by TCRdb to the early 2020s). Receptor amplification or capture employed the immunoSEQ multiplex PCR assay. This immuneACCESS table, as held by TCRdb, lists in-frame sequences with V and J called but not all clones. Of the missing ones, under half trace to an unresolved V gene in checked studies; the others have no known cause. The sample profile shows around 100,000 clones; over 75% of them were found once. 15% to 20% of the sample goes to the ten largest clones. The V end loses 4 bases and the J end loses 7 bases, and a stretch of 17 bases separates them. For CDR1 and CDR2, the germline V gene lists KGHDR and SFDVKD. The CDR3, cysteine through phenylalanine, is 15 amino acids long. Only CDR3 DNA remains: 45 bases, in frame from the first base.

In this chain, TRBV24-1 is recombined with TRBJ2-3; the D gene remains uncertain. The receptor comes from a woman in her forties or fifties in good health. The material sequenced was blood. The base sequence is TGTGCCACCAGTGACGCGAATGGGCCCTCCTATACGCAGTATTTT. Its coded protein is CATSDANGPSYTQYF.